Reported below is one T cell receptor beta chain. Its antigen is currently unknown. The same CDR3 also results from other DNA sequences found in this sample. The method was immunoSEQ multiplex PCR; TCRdb's version includes in-frame clones alone and lacks a portion of them. The sample consists of over 120,000 clones, about nine tenths of them appearing once. The data are from a study of graft-versus-host responses after intestinal transplantation. Study-wide findings and caveats: Detection of GvH clones occurred in recipient marrow, and some had their first appearance in ileum or blood.

Germline lookup yields CDR1 LNHDA and CDR2 SQIVND (reference sequence). Trimming removed 5 bases from V and 7 bases from J; junction bases left unmatched: 5. CDR3 length: 13 amino acids. This TCR came from a human donor who received an intestinal transplant. The source material was unstimulated CD4+ T cells sorted from spleen or lymph node cells, sampled before intestinal transplant. The chain joins TRBV19 to TRBJ1-5; 7 nucleotides align to TRBD1. This CDR3 is CASSPDRVQPQHF. The CDR3 DNA reads as TGTGCCAGTAGTCCCGACAGGGTACAGCCCCAGCATTTT.